Sequencing of this TCR beta chain was carried out in a study of T-cell reconstitution after alpha-beta-depleted transplantation in children. Findings and limits, study-wide: Among T cells one year after transplant, newly produced cells accounted for most counts and diversity. Reportedly, roughly two months post-transplant, alpha-beta T cells arose from several hundred expanded graft clones.

This clonotype was found many times. Antigen: not known. A TCRbeta library incorporating unique molecular identifiers was prepared. TCRdb re-called the PCR reads through MiXCR, storing one row per CDR3 protein. Of about 230,000 distinct CDR3 sequences listed, approximately 11% are singletons. This CDR3 is built from 17 residues. The junction had 9 bases not matched to a gene; V was cut back by 4 bases and J by 6 bases. The germline CDR1 and CDR2 sequences are SGHRS and YFSETQ. V gene TRBV5-1 combines with J gene TRBJ2-2; 13 bases map to TRBD2. Sample: PBMCs, taken before TCRalphabeta/CD19-depleted stem cell transplant. The clonotype originates from a child younger than two with acute myeloid leukemia, due to receive a stem cell transplant. The CDR3 DNA reads as TGCGCCAGCAGCCGGGGACTAGCGGGATACGGCGCCGGGGAGCTGTTTTTT. Translated: CASSRGLAGYGAGELFF. Drawing the rest from reference TRBV5-1 and TRBJ2-2, the complete variable domain is KAGVTQTPRYLIKTRGQQVTLSCSPISGHRSVSWYQQTPGQGLQFLFEYFSETQRNKGNFPGRFSGRQFSNSRSEMNVSTLELGDSALYLCASSRGLAGYGAGELFFGEGSRLTVL.